Reported below is one T cell receptor beta chain. Antigen: not known. The conserved phenylalanine or tryptophan normally closing the CDR3 is absent here, so this likely arose from a read error. With 2 bases clipped from V and 3 bases from J, the junction kept 8 bases outside the gene matches. This CDR3 has 17 amino acids. From germline, CDR1 is DFQATT and CDR2 SNEGSKA (reference sequence). The data belong to a study of molecular identifiers for immune sequencing clone quantification. General study points: The share of molecules held by clones above 20 RNA copies was over 98% in effector cells and under 1% in naive cells.

Generation of bulk TCR libraries relied on previously described methods and listed TCR primers. MiXCR was run by TCRdb on the PCR reads, yielding one entry per CDR3 protein. This sample has approximately 590,000 distinct CDR3 sequences; about 25% occur once, and the top ten carry around 0.78%. The sequencing sample was made of naive CD8+ T cells from blood, with Jurkat cell RNA spiked in. Regarding subset: FACS-sorted CD8+CD4-CCR7+CD45RA+ naive T cells. This chain connects TRBV20-1 to TRBJ2-1, with 12 bases matching TRBD2. The TCR sequence derives from a human donor in good health. Some libraries in this study had Jurkat cell RNA spiked in. CDR3 protein: CSARSRLAGVIYNEQFC. The CDR3 nucleotides read TGCAGTGCTAGATCCAGACTAGCGGGGGTCATCTACAATGAGCAGTTCTGT.